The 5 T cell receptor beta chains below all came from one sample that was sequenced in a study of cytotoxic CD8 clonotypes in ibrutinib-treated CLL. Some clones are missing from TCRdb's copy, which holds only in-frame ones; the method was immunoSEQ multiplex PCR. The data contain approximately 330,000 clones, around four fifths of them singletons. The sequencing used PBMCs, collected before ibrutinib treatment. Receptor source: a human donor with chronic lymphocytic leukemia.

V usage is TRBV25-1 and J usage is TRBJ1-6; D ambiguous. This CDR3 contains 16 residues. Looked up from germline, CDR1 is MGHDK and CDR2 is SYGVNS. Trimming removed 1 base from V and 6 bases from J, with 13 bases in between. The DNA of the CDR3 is TGTGCCAGCAGTGAATCTTTGCGACGGAGTAATTCACCCCTCCACTTT. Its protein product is CASSESLRRSNSPLHF.

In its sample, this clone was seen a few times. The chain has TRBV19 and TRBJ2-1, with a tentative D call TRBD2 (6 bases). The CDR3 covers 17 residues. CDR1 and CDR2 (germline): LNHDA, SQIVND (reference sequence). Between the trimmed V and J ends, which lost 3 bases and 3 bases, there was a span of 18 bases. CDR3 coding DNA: TGTGCCAGTAGTATGATTTTGGGGGGATCTCTCTACAATGAGCAGTTCTTC. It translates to CASSMILGGSLYNEQFF. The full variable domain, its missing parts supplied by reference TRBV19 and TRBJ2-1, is DGGITQSPKYLFRKEGQNVTLSCEQNLNHDAMYWYRQDPGQGLRLIYYSQIVNDFQKGDIAEGYSVSREKKESFPLTVTSAQKNPTAFYLCASSMILGGSLYNEQFFGPGTRLTVL.

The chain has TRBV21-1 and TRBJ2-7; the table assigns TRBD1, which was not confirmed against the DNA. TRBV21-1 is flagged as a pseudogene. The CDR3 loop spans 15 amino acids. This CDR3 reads CASLYAGQPSYEQYF. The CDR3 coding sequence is TGTGCCAGCCTTTACGCGGGACAGCCCTCCTACGAGCAGTACTTC.

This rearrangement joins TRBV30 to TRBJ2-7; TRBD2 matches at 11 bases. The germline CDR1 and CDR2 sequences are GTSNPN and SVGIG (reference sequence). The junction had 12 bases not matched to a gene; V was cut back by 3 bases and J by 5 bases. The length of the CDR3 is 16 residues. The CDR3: CAWRVRTSGHRNEQYF. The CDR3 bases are TGTGCCTGGAGGGTACGGACTAGCGGGCATCGGAACGAGCAGTACTTC.

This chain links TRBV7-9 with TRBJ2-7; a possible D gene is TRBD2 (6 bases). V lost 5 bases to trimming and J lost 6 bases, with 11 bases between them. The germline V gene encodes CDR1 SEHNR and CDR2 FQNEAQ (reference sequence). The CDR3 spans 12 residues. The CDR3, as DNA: TGTGCCAGCAGCCCGGGACTGGGCGAGCAGTACTTC. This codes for CASSPGLGEQYF. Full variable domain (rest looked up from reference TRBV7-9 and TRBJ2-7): DTGVSQNPRHKITKRGQNVTFRCDPISEHNRLYWYRQTLGQGPEFLTYFQNEAQLEKSRLLSDRFSAERPKGSFSTLEIQRTEQGDSAMYLCASSPGLGEQYFGPGTRLTVT.